This TCR beta chain was observed in a study of early T cells in non-severe SARS-CoV-2 infection. Study observations and caveats: Matching results from VDJdb favored anti-spike CD8 responses, leaving private and CD4 specificities undetected.

CDR1 and CDR2 (germline): SEHNR, FQNEAQ (reference sequence). V lost 4 bases and J lost 0, with 13 bases in between. The CDR3 has 16 amino acids. Attachment of unique molecular identifiers to individual cDNA molecules was performed. One entry per CDR3 protein results from TCRdb running MiXCR on the 5' RACE reads. The repertoire holds about 83,000 distinct CDR3 sequences, with over 9.5% as singletons. Comments on this clonotype: The antigen is not known.

The origin of this receptor is an adult who was a healthcare worker with PCR-confirmed SARS-CoV-2 infection or an uninfected control (not recorded which). The chain has TRBV7-9 and TRBJ2-1; D is perhaps TRBD1 or TRBD2 (5 bases each). Sample: whole blood, taken at baseline. The CDR3 coding sequence is TGTGCCAGCAGCTCAGCTGGGACCGGCTCCTACAATGAGCAGTTCTTC. This encodes CASSSAGTGSYNEQFF. Supplemented by reference TRBV7-9 and TRBJ2-1, the full variable domain reads DTGVSQNPRHKITKRGQNVTFRCDPISEHNRLYWYRQTLGQGPEFLTYFQNEAQLEKSRLLSDRFSAERPKGSFSTLEIQRTEQGDSAMYLCASSSAGTGSYNEQFFGPGTRLTVL.